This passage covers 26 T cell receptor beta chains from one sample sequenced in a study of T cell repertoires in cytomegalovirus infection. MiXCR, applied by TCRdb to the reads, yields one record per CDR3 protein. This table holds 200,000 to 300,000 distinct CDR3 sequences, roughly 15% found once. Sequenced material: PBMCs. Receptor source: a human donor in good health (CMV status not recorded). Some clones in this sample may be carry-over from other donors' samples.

CDR3 bases: TGTGCCAGCAGTGAAACGACCCTTGGCAAAAACATTCAGTACTTC. Translated, it gives CASSETTLGKNIQYF. The chain uses TRBV2 and TRBJ2-4; D not certain. CDR1 and CDR2 (germline): SNHLY, FYNNEI. Trimming took 2 bases from V and 3 from J, leaving 11 bases between them. The CDR3 runs 15 residues.

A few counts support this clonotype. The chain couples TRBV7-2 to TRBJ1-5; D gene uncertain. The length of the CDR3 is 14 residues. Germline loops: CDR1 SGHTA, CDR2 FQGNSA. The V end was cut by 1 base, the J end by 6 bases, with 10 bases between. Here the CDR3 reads CASSLGDHGQPQHF. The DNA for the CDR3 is TGTGCCAGCAGCTTAGGGGATCACGGTCAGCCCCAGCATTTT.

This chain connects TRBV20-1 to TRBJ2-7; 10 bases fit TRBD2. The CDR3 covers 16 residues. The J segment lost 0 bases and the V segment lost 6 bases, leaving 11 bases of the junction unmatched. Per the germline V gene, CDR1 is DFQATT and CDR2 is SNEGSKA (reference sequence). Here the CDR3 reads CSARGVSGRISYEQYF. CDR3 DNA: TGCAGTGCCAGGGGGGTTAGCGGGAGGATCTCCTACGAGCAGTACTTC.

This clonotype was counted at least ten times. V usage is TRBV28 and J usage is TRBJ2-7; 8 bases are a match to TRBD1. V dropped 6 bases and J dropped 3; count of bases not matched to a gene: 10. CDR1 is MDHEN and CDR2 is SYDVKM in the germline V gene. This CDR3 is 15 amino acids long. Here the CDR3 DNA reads TGTGCCAGCAGGGCATCCGGGACAGGTATCTACGAGCAGTACTTC. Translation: CASRASGTGIYEQYF.

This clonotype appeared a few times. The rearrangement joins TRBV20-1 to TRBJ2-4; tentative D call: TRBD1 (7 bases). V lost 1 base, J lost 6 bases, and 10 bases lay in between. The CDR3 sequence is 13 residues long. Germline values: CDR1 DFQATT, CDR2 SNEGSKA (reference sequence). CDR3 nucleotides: TGCAGTGCTAGAGCCCAGGGGGGAAACATTCAGTACTTC. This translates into CSARAQGGNIQYF.

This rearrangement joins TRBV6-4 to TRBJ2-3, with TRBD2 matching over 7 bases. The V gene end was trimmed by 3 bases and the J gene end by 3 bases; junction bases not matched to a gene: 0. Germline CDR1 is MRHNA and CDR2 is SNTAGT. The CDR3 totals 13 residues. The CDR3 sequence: CASSERETDTQYF. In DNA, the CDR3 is TGTGCCAGCAGTGAGCGGGAGACAGATACGCAGTATTTT.

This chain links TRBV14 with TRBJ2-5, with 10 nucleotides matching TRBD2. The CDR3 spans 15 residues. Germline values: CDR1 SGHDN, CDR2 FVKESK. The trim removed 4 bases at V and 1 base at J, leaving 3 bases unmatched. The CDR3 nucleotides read TGTGCCAGCAGCCGACGGACTAGCGGCCAAGAGACCCAGTACTTC. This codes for CASSRRTSGQETQYF.

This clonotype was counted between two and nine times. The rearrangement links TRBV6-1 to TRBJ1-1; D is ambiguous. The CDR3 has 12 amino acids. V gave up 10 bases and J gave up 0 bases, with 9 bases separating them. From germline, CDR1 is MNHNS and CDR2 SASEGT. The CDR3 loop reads CATLDLNTEAFF. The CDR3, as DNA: TGTGCCACCCTCGACCTGAACACTGAAGCTTTCTTT.

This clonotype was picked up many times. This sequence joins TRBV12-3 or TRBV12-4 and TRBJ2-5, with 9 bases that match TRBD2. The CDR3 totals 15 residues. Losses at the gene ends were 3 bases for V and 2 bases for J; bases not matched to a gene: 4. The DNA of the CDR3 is TGTGCCAGCAGTTTTGCGGGGGGGATTCAAGAGACCCAGTACTTC. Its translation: CASSFAGGIQETQYF.

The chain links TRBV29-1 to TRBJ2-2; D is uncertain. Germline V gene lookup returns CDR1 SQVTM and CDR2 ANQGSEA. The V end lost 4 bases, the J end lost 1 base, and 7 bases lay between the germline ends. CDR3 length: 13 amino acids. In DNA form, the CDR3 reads TGCAGCGTTGGAAATCAGAACACCGGGGAGCTGTTTTTT. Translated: CSVGNQNTGELFF.

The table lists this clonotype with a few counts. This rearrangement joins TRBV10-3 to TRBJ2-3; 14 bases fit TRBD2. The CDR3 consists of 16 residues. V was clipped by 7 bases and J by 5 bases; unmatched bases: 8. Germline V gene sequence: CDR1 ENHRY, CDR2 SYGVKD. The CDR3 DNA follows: TGTGCCATCAATGATCCGGGACTAGCGGGGGTAGATACGCAGTATTTT. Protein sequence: CAINDPGLAGVDTQYF.

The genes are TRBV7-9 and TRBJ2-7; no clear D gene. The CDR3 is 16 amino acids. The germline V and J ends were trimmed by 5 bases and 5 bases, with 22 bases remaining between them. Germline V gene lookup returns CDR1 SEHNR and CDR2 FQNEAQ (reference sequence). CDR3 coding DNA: TGTGCCAGCAGCCTCCCACGTGGATATCCTAACCACGAGCAGTACTTC. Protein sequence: CASSLPRGYPNHEQYF. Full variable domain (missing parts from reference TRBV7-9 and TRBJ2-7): DTGVSQNPRHKITKRGQNVTFRCDPISEHNRLYWYRQTLGQGPEFLTYFQNEAQLEKSRLLSDRFSAERPKGSFSTLEIQRTEQGDSAMYLCASSLPRGYPNHEQYFGPGTRLTVT.

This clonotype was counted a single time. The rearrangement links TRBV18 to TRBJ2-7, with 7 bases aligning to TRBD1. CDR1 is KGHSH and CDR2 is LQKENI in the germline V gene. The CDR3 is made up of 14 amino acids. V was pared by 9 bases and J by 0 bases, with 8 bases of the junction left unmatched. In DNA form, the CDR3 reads TGTGCCAGTTTCCGGGACAGCGCCTCCTACGAGCAGTACTTC. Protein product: CASFRDSASYEQYF.

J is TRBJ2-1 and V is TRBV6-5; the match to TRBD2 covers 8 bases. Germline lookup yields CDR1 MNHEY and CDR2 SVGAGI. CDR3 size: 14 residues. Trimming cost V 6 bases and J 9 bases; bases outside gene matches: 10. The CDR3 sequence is CASSFTTGGAEQFF. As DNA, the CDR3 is TGTGCCAGCAGCTTTACGACGGGGGGGGCTGAGCAGTTCTTC.

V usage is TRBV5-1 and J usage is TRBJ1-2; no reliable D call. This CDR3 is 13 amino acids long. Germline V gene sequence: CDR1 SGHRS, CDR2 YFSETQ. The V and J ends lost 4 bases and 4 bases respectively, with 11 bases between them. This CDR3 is CASSTSDGYGYTF. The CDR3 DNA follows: TGCGCCAGCAGCACTTCGGACGGCTATGGCTACACCTTC.

CDR3 DNA sequence: TGCAGTGCTAGTAGCGGGAGGCTACACACAGATACGCAGTATTTT. It codes for CSASSGRLHTDTQYF. The chain joins TRBV20-1 to TRBJ2-3, with 10 bases matching TRBD2. The CDR3 has 15 residues. Trimming at V came to 3 bases and at J to 2 bases, leaving 5 bases not matched to a gene. Germline V lookup: CDR1 DFQATT, CDR2 SNEGSKA (reference sequence).

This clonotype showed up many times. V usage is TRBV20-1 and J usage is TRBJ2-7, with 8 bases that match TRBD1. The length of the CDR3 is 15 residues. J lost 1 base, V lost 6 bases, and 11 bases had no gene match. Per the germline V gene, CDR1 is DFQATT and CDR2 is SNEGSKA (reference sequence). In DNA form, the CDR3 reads TGCAGTGCCAGAAATTTTCGGGACAGGTCCTACGAGCAGTACTTC. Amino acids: CSARNFRDRSYEQYF.

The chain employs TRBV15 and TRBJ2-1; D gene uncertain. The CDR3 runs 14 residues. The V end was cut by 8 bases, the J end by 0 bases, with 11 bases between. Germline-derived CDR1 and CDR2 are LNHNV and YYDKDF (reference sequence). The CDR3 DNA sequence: TGTGCCACCGCGGAGCCAAGCTCCTACAATGAGCAGTTCTTC. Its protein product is CATAEPSSYNEQFF.

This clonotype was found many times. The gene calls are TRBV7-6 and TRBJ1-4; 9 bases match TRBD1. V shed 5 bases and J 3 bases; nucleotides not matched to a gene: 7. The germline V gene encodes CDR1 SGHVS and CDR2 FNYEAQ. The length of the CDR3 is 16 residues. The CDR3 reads CASSLRGDRANEKLFF. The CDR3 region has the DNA TGTGCCAGCAGCCTCCGAGGGGACAGGGCTAATGAAAAACTGTTTTTT.

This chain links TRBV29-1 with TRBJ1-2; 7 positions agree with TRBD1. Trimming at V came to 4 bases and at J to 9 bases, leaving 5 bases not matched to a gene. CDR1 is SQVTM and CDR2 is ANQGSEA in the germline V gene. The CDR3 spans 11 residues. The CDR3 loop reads CSVGQGRSYTF. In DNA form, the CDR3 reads TGCAGCGTTGGACAGGGTAGAAGCTACACCTTC.

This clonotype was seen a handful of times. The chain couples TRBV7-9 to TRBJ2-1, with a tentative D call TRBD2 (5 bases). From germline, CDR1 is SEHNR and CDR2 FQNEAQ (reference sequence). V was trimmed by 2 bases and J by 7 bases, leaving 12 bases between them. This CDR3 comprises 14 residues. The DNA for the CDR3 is TGTGCCAGCAGCTTATTGGGGAGAATTAATGAGCAGTTCTTC. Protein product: CASSLLGRINEQFF.

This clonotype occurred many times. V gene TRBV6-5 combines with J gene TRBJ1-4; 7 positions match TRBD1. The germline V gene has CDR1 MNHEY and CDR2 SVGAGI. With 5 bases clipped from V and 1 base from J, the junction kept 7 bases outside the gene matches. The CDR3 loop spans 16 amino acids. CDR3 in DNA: TGTGCCAGCAGTAACGACAGGGTTGGAACTAATGAAAAACTGTTTTTT. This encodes CASSNDRVGTNEKLFF.

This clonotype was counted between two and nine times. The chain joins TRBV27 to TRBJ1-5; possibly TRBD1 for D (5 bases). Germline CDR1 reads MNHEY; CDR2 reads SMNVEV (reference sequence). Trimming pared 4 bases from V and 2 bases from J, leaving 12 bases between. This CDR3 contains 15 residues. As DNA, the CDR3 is TGTGCCAGCAGTTCGGGGCTGGATGGCAATCAGCCCCAGCATTTT. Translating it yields CASSSGLDGNQPQHF.

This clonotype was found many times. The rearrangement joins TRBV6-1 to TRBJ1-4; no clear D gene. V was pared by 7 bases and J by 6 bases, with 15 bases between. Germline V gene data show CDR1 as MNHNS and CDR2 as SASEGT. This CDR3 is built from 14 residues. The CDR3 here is CASNPGRVDEKLFF. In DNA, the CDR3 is TGTGCCAGCAACCCCGGGCGGGTTGATGAAAAACTGTTTTTT.

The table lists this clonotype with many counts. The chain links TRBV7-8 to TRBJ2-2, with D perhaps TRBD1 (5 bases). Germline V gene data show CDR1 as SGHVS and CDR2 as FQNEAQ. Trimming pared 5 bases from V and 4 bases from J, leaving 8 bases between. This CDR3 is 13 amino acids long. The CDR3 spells CASSRRVTGELFF. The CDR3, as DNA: TGTGCCAGCAGCCGCAGGGTCACCGGGGAGCTGTTTTTT.

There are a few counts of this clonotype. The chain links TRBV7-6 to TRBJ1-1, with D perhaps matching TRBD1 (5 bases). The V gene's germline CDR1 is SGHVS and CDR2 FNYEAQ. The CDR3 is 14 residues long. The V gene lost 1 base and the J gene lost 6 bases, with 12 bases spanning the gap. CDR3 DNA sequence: TGTGCCAGCAGCTTAGGTCCAGGGAGGCCTGAAGCTTTCTTT. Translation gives CASSLGPGRPEAFF.